Below are 5 T cell receptor beta chains sequenced from a single sample in a study of T cells after posttransplantation cyclophosphamide. The table came from immunoSEQ multiplex PCR; TCRdb's copy has only in-frame clones and leaves some out. The data hold some 61,000 clones, with around 93% observed a single time. Sequenced: PBMCs. The receptors come from a woman aged 25 to 39 in good health and a related stem cell transplant donor.

The chain joins TRBV5-4 to TRBJ1-1; D gene uncertain. From germline, CDR1 is SGHNT and CDR2 YYREEE (reference sequence). The CDR3 length is 11 residues. Trimming removed 2 bases from V and 3 bases from J, with 2 bases in between. CDR3 sequence reads: CASSLYTEAFF. CDR3 nucleotides: TGTGCCAGCAGCTTATACACTGAAGCTTTCTTT.

The chain joins TRBV5-4 to TRBJ1-4, with D tentatively TRBD1 (6 bases). V dropped 0 bases and J dropped 7 bases, with 13 bases sitting between them. Germline V gene data show CDR1 as SGHNT and CDR2 as YYREEE (reference sequence). The CDR3 totals 15 residues. CDR3: CASSLARGGGEKLFF. CDR3 nucleotides: TGTGCCAGCAGCTTGGCCAGGGGAGGGGGTGAAAAACTGTTTTTT.

The chain joins TRBV7-9 to TRBJ2-2, with 8 bases that match TRBD1. The germline CDR1 and CDR2 sequences are SEHNR and FQNEAQ (reference sequence). V lost 7 bases, J lost 6 bases, and 16 bases stayed unmatched. This CDR3 has 17 residues. The CDR3 nucleotides are TGTGCCAGCATACTCACGGACAGGGAAGGTGAGGCCGGGGAGCTGTTTTTT. The encoded protein is CASILTDREGEAGELFF.

The chain has TRBV5-1 and TRBJ2-1, with 11 bases aligning to TRBD1. The CDR3 length is 16 residues. Per germline, CDR1 SGHRS and CDR2 YFSETQ. V was clipped by 1 base and J by 9 bases; unmatched bases: 9. The CDR3 loop is CASSLRSGQGASEQFF. The CDR3 coding sequence is TGCGCCAGCAGCTTGCGATCCGGACAGGGGGCGAGTGAGCAGTTCTTC.

V gene TRBV6-5 combines with J gene TRBJ1-4; D gene uncertain. Trimming stripped 0 bases from V and 8 bases from J, with 13 bases between. Germline V gene lookup returns CDR1 MNHEY and CDR2 SVGAGI. The CDR3 is made up of 15 amino acids. The CDR3 is CASSYSSAPGEKLFF. The CDR3 coding sequence is TGTGCCAGCAGTTACTCGTCAGCTCCGGGCGAAAAACTGTTTTTT.